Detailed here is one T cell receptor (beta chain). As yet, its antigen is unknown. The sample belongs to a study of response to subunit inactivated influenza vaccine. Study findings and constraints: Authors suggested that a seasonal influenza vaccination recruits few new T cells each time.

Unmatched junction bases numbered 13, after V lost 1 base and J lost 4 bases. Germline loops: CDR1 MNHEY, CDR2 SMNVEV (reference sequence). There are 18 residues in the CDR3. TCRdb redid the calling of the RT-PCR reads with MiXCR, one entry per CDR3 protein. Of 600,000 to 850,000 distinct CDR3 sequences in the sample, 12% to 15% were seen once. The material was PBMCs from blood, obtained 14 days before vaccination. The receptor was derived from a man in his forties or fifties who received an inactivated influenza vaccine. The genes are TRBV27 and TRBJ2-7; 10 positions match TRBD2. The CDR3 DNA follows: TGTGCCAGCAGTTTATTGGCTGCTAGCGGGAGCACCTTTTACGAGCAGTACTTC. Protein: CASSLLAASGSTFYEQYF.